The present entry profiles one TCR beta chain with its context. Its antigen is currently not known. No base-level quality is on record; no much larger clone is a single base apart. The collaborating institutions used their own protocols to collect whole blood in K2EDTA tubes. Collaborator samples were shipped for TCRbeta analysis as frozen whole blood, isolated PBMCs, or DNA extracted from either sample type. The data originate from a study of blood T cell repertoires in COVID-19 (dated by TCRdb to the early 2020s). In the study overall: Collaborator samples came from the United States, Italy and Spain and covered acute and convalescent phases of COVID-19. The prospective study material was composed of cDNA or gDNA derived from T cells, B-cell-depleted T cells, or PBMCs. Deeply sampled blood TCRbeta repertoires from subjects exposed to, actively infected with, or recovered from COVID-19 were included in the dataset. The repertoires were made available in a free public database intended to serve as a resource for research on the immune response to SARS-CoV-2. Samples came from the ongoing ImmuneRACE study (first 160 participants) plus 1,254 subjects from 6 global collaborators. Nearly every sample came with metadata listing a de-identified subject ID, COVID-19 status, age in years and sex. Where available, HLA class I and class II types were obtained from metadata supplied by the sample provider rather than from assay-based typing. Study-level results and caveats: The amount of clinical and demographic metadata varied by source and participant and was provided uncurated.

TCRbeta CDR3 regions were amplified from genomic DNA using the immunoSEQ Assay, a bias-controlled multiplex PCR. Concerning the study's data processing: Nucleated cell counts per sample were estimated from amplification of reference gene primers within the assay. Sequence reads were collapsed and filtered to measure the absolute abundance of every unique TCRbeta CDR3 rearrangement. For each sample, productive Simpson clonality was calculated as the square root of Simpson's diversity index across productive rearrangements. TCRdb provides this immuneACCESS table in a form limited to in-frame rearrangements. Some clones are lacking; in checked studies, under half of them reflect an unresolved V gene, and why the rest are absent is not known. V, J and clone size derive from that table, while D and trimming were established from the DNA sequence. The sample profile shows 160,000 or so clones; roughly 90% of them were found once. Of the sample, roughly 3.1% is held by the ten largest clones.

V was cut back by 3 bases and J by 3 bases, leaving a gap of 11 bases between them. CDR1 LNHDA and CDR2 SQIVND were looked up in the germline V gene (reference sequence). From its cysteine to its phenylalanine, the CDR3 spans 14 amino acids. Only CDR3 DNA remains: 42 bases, in frame from the first base. The sequence joins TRBV19 to TRBJ1-2, and TRBD1 may be the D gene, going by 5 matching bases. The specimen was peripheral blood. This receptor was identified in a man between 60 and 75 years old with acute or convalescent COVID-19. The CDR3 protein sequence reads: CASSIAQAYYGYTF. The DNA sequence reads TGTGCCAGTAGTATTGCACAGGCCTACTATGGCTACACCTTC.